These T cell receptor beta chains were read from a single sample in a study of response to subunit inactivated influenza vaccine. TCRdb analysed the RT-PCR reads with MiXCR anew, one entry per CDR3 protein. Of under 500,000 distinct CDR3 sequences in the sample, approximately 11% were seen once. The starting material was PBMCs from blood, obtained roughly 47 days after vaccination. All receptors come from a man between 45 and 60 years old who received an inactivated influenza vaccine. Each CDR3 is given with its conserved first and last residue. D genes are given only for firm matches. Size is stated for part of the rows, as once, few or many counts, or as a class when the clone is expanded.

TGCAGTGCCAAAGTAGGCTTAGGTCAAGAGACCCAGTACTTC | CSAKVGLGQETQYF | TRBJ2-5 | few | TRBV20-1 | .
TGTGCCAGCAGCTTAGATGGGCTGGGAGGGCTGAACACTGAAGCTTTCTTT | CASSLDGLGGLNTEAFF | TRBJ1-1 | many | TRBV5-6 | .
TGTGCCAGCAGCCAAGACGGGATCGGGACTAGCGGAGACGTTGATACGCAGTATTTT | CASSQDGIGTSGDVDTQYF | TRBJ2-3 | . | TRBV3-1 | TRBD2
TGCAGTGCTAGAACAACTAGCGGGATGGAGACCCAGTACTTC | CSARTTSGMETQYF | TRBJ2-5 | many | TRBV20-1 | TRBD2
TGTGCCAGCAGCCCGGGACTAGTTTCCACCGGGGAGCTGTTTTTT | CASSPGLVSTGELFF | TRBJ2-2 | many | TRBV3-1 | TRBD2
TGTGCCAGCAGTGAGTCCGCCCCAGATACGCAGTATTTT | CASSESAPDTQYF | TRBJ2-3 | . | TRBV25-1 | .
TGTGCCAGCAGTTCCAGCCCGGGACAGGGCTCTGGGGCCAACGTCCTGACTTTC | CASSSSPGQGSGANVLTF | TRBJ2-6 | few | TRBV6-5 | TRBD1
TGTGCCACCAGCAAACTTTTCAAAAACAATGAGCAGTTCTTC | CATSKLFKNNEQFF | TRBJ2-1 | few | TRBV15 | .
TGTGCCAGCAGCCGGGGACTAGCGGGGGTACGAGAGACCCAGTACTTC | CASSRGLAGVRETQYF | TRBJ2-5 | . | TRBV7-2 | TRBD2
TGTGCCAGCAGTTTATGGGACGAGGGCGACGGCTACACCTTC | CASSLWDEGDGYTF | TRBJ1-2 | few | TRBV12-3/TRBV12-4 | .
TGTGCCAGCAGGGATCGGATTTATAGCAATCAGCCCCAGCATTTT | CASRDRIYSNQPQHF | TRBJ1-5 | . | TRBV6-2/TRBV6-3 | .
TGCAGTGCTAAGGCGGCCGAGCAGTACTTC | CSAKAAEQYF | TRBJ2-7 | . | TRBV20-1 | .
TGCAGTGCTTATTTCAATGAGCAGTTCTTC | CSAYFNEQFF | TRBJ2-1 | . | TRBV20-1 | .
TGCAGTGCTACTGACGGGACAGGGGTACACGAGCAGTACTTC | CSATDGTGVHEQYF | TRBJ2-7 | many | TRBV20-1 | TRBD1
TGCAGTGCTAGTAGGGACAGGAAACAAGAGACCCAGTACTTC | CSASRDRKQETQYF | TRBJ2-5 | . | TRBV20-1 | TRBD1
TGTGCCAGCAGCTTAGATACACGGAATTCACCCTCTGGCGAGCAGTACTTC | CASSLDTRNSPSGEQYF | TRBJ2-7 | few | TRBV7-9 | .
TGTGCCAGCAGCTTTGGGTTAAGGGATGAAAAACTGTTTTTT | CASSFGLRDEKLFF | TRBJ1-4 | many | TRBV11-2 | .
TGTGCCAGCAGCTTAGGACAGGTTCTTGGCTACACCTTC | CASSLGQVLGYTF | TRBJ1-2 | few | TRBV11-2 | .
TGCGCCAGCAGTGAGTCCCGGCAGGGGGCCTTAGCCAATCAGCCCCAGCATTTT | CASSESRQGALANQPQHF | TRBJ1-5 | . | TRBV10-2 | TRBD1
TGTGCCAGCAGCTTAACGGCGGGAGGGGAGACCCAGTACTTC | CASSLTAGGETQYF | TRBJ2-5 | . | TRBV7-3 | TRBD2
TGTGCCAGCAGTTTAAAAACGTACGGGGAGCTGTTTTTT | CASSLKTYGELFF | TRBJ2-2 | few | TRBV12-3/TRBV12-4 | .
TGTGCCAGCTCACCGTTGACAGGAGCGAACACCGGGGAGCTGTTTTTT | CASSPLTGANTGELFF | TRBJ2-2 | . | TRBV18 | .
TGTGCCAGCAGCCAAGAATGGCAGGATGTTTCACCCCTCCACTTT | CASSQEWQDVSPLHF | TRBJ1-6 | . | TRBV4-2 | .
TGCAGCGTTGCTACAGGGGGCAATGAGCAGTTCTTC | CSVATGGNEQFF | TRBJ2-1 | . | TRBV29-1 | TRBD1